This T cell receptor beta chain appears in the sequencing data of a study of blood T cell repertoires in COVID-19. This clone was detected only a few times. Produced via immunoSEQ multiplex PCR; TCRdb's table is partial and in-frame only. The table includes more than 300,000 clones, around 87% detected once. This CDR3 comprises 14 residues. Germline CDR1 is SEHNR and CDR2 is FQNEAQ (reference sequence). The V end lost 2 bases, the J end lost 4 bases, and 6 bases lay between the germline ends. This TCR was recovered from a woman aged 25-40 years with COVID-19, enrolled during active disease. The specimen was peripheral blood. The J gene is TRBJ1-6, the V gene TRBV7-9; D gene ambiguous. The CDR3 region is CASSLSGYNSPLHF. As DNA, the CDR3 is TGTGCCAGCAGCTTATCGGGTTATAATTCACCCCTCCACTTT.